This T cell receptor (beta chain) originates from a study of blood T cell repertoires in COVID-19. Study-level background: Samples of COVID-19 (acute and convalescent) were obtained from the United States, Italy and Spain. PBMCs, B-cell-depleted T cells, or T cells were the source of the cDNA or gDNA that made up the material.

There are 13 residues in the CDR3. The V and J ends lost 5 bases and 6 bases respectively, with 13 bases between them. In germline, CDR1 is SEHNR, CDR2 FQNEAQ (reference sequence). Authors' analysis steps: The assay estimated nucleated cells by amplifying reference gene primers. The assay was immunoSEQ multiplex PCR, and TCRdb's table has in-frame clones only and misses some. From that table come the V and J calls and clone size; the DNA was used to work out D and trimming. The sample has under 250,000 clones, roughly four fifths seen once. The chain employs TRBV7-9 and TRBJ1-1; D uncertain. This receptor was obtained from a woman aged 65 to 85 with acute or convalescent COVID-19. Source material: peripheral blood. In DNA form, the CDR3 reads TGTGCCAGCAGCGCCCCGGCGGGCGCTGAAGCTTTCTTT. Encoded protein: CASSAPAGAEAFF.